The 32 T cell receptor beta chains below all came from one sample that was sequenced in a study of blood T cell repertoires in COVID-19. Profiled with immunoSEQ multiplex PCR; TCRdb holds only in-frame clones, not every one. In the table there are roughly 200,000 clones, 80% to 90% of which are singletons. Sequenced input: PBMCs or T cells enriched from blood (not recorded which). The receptors here all came from a middle-aged woman with acute COVID-19.

The chain links TRBV27 to TRBJ2-1; TRBD2 matches at 9 bases. There are 15 residues in the CDR3. V trimming: 3 bases; J trimming: 4 bases; junction bases outside the gene matches: 4. The germline V gene has CDR1 MNHEY and CDR2 SMNVEV (reference sequence). This chain's CDR3 is CASSLGLARYNEQFF. In DNA form, the CDR3 reads TGTGCCAGCAGTTTGGGACTAGCACGTTACAATGAGCAGTTCTTC.

The V call is TRBV28, the J call TRBJ2-7; TRBD1 matches 9 bases. The CDR3 spans 14 residues. The V segment lost 2 bases and the J segment 3 bases; nucleotides outside the gene matches: 2. Germline assignment: CDR1 MDHEN and CDR2 SYDVKM. CDR3 DNA: TGTGCCAGCAGTTTAATGGGACAGGGCTACGAGCAGTACTTC. Its protein product is CASSLMGQGYEQYF. Full variable domain (outside the CDR3, taken from reference TRBV28 and TRBJ2-7): DVKVTQSSRYLVKRTGEKVFLECVQDMDHENMFWYRQDPGLGLRLIYFSYDVKMKEKGDIPEGYSVSREKKERFSLILESASTNQTSMYLCASSLMGQGYEQYFGPGTRLTVT.

This chain connects TRBV7-2 to TRBJ2-2; D not resolved. CDR3 size: 14 residues. V was cut by 6 bases and J by 3 bases, with 11 bases left in between. Looked up from germline, CDR1 is SGHTA and CDR2 is FQGNSA. As DNA, the CDR3 is TGTGCCAGCAGTCAACCCGGGTACACCGGGGAGCTGTTTTTT. Translation gives CASSQPGYTGELFF.

The chain combines TRBV19 with TRBJ2-1; the match to TRBD2 covers 7 bases. Germline assignment: CDR1 LNHDA and CDR2 SQIVND (reference sequence). V lost 9 bases and J lost 6; bases outside the gene matches: 8. This CDR3 contains 13 residues. Written as DNA, the CDR3 is TGTGCCAGCTCTTTAGCGGGCGTCAATGAGCAGTTCTTC. Translation gives CASSLAGVNEQFF.

This clone was counted once. The rearrangement links TRBV6-5 to TRBJ2-3, with TRBD1 identical over 7 bases. The CDR3 loop spans 15 amino acids. With V trimmed by 6 bases and J by 2 bases, 8 bases remained unmatched. The germline V gene encodes CDR1 MNHEY and CDR2 SVGAGI. CDR3 nucleotide sequence: TGTGCCAGCAGCCAGGACAGGATCCTCACAGATACGCAGTATTTT. It encodes CASSQDRILTDTQYF.

The genes are TRBV15 and TRBJ1-1; 9 bases fit TRBD1. Germline V lookup: CDR1 LNHNV, CDR2 YYDKDF (reference sequence). CDR3 length: 15 amino acids. V dropped 2 bases and J dropped 4; count of bases not matched to a gene: 5. The CDR3 nucleotides read TGTGCCACCAGCAGATCCAGGGGACAGGGCACTGAAGCTTTCTTT. Translated: CATSRSRGQGTEAFF.

J is TRBJ2-7 and V is TRBV30; perhaps TRBD1 as D (6 bases). CDR3 length equals 15 residues. Trimming stripped 2 bases from V and 1 base from J, with 15 bases between. Germline-derived CDR1 and CDR2 are GTSNPN and SVGIG (reference sequence). CDR3 coding DNA: TGTGCCTGGAGTTCGCTCTGGACAGATTCCTACGAGCAGTACTTC. The encoded protein is CAWSSLWTDSYEQYF.

The chain has TRBV5-8 and TRBJ2-7, with 10 bases identical to TRBD1. The CDR3 contains 13 residues. Germline V gene sequence: CDR1 SGHTS, CDR2 YDEGEE. V dropped 3 bases and J dropped 6; count of bases not matched to a gene: 3. The CDR3 spells CASSSDRGREQYF. The CDR3 DNA reads TGTGCCAGCAGCTCAGACAGGGGGCGCGAGCAGTACTTC.

The J gene is TRBJ2-7, the V gene TRBV15; 14 bases fit TRBD2. V lost 4 bases, J lost 2 bases, and 10 bases stayed unmatched. Germline V gene data show CDR1 as LNHNV and CDR2 as YYDKDF (reference sequence). The CDR3 loop spans 18 amino acids. For the CDR3, the DNA is TGTGCCACCAGCAACCCGACGGGACTAGCGGGAGAGACCTACGAGCAGTACTTC. It codes for CATSNPTGLAGETYEQYF. The variable domain in full, completed from reference TRBV15 and TRBJ2-7, reads DAMVIQNPRYQVTQFGKPVTLSCSQTLNHNVMYWYQQKSSQAPKLLFHYYDKDFNNEADTPDNFQSRRPNTSFCFLDIRSPGLGDTAMYLCATSNPTGLAGETYEQYFGPGTRLTVT.

The chain uses TRBV6-1 and TRBJ1-3; no clear D. V lost 3 bases and J 6 bases, leaving 6 bases between the germline ends. This CDR3 is built from 12 residues. Germline V gives CDR1 MNHNS, CDR2 SASEGT. The CDR3 DNA reads TGTGCCAGCAGTGAGCCGGTAAACACCATATATTTT. Its translation: CASSEPVNTIYF.

The chain combines TRBV9 with TRBJ2-1, with D hard to call. Per germline, CDR1 SGDLS and CDR2 YYNGEE. The V end lost 0 bases, the J end lost 0 bases, and 10 bases lay between the germline ends. CDR3 size: 16 residues. DNA of the CDR3: TGTGCCAGCAGCGTAGTATTTGGCGGCTCCTACAATGAGCAGTTCTTC. Translated, it gives CASSVVFGGSYNEQFF.

J is TRBJ1-1 and V is TRBV6-1, with 9 bases fitting TRBD1. V shed 4 bases and J 1 base; nucleotides not matched to a gene: 10. The CDR3 spans 17 residues. Germline V gene data show CDR1 as MNHNS and CDR2 as SASEGT. CDR3 sequence reads: CASSALTGGETNTEAFF. CDR3 bases: TGTGCCAGCAGTGCCCTTACAGGGGGCGAAACGAACACTGAAGCTTTCTTT.

The chain links TRBV4-1 to TRBJ2-2, with 8 bases identical to TRBD2. Trimming cost V 7 bases and J 1 base; bases outside gene matches: 5. Per the germline V gene, CDR1 is MGHRA and CDR2 is YSYEKL. CDR3 size: 15 residues. CDR3 in amino acids: CASTKSGGNTGELFF. In nucleotides, the CDR3 is TGCGCCAGCACCAAGAGCGGGGGGAACACCGGGGAGCTGTTTTTT.

The chain is built from TRBV9 and TRBJ1-1; the D is unclear. V dropped 0 bases and J dropped 5 bases, with 11 bases sitting between them. CDR1 is SGDLS and CDR2 is YYNGEE in the germline V gene. CDR3 length: 14 residues. For the CDR3, the DNA is TGTGCCAGCAGCGTAGCCGGGATGGGAACTGAAGCTTTCTTT. This translates into CASSVAGMGTEAFF.

The chain joins TRBV11-2 to TRBJ2-3, with D maybe TRBD1 (5 bases). This CDR3 has 13 amino acids. Trimming pared 4 bases from V and 3 bases from J, leaving 8 bases between. Per the germline V gene, CDR1 is SGHAT and CDR2 is FQNNGV. The CDR3 protein is CASSSRQTDTQYF. The CDR3 bases are TGTGCCAGCAGCTCCCGACAGACAGATACGCAGTATTTT.

V and J are TRBV3-1 (or the pseudogene TRBV3-2) and TRBJ2-3, with TRBD2 as a possible D gene (6 bases). Trimming took 3 bases from V and 3 from J, leaving 16 bases between them. Germline V gene sequence: CDR1 LGHDT, CDR2 YNNKEL (reference sequence). The CDR3 is 16 amino acids. CDR3 bases: TGTGCCAGCAGCCAGGGTCTTCGGGAGCTAACAGATACGCAGTATTTT. Its protein product is CASSQGLRELTDTQYF.

The chain joins TRBV7-2 to TRBJ2-7, with D possibly being TRBD2 (5 bases). Trimming cost V 1 base and J 0 bases, with 16 bases left between them. This CDR3 spans 17 amino acids. The germline gives CDR1 SGHTA, CDR2 FQGNSA. CDR3 DNA sequence: TGTGCCAGCAGCTTAGTCCCCCTCCGGGGTAGCTCCTACGAGCAGTACTTC. Translation gives CASSLVPLRGSSYEQYF.

The rearrangement joins TRBV3-1 (or the pseudogene TRBV3-2) to TRBJ2-7, with D possibly TRBD2 on 5 matching bases. The V and J ends lost 1 base and 11 bases respectively, with 12 bases between them. The CDR3 is made up of 12 amino acids. Germline V gene sequence: CDR1 LGHDT, CDR2 YNNKEL (reference sequence). CDR3 sequence: CASSQGRGREYF. Written as DNA, the CDR3 is TGTGCCAGCAGCCAAGGTCGGGGAAGGGAGTACTTC.

This clone was seen a few times. As DNA, the CDR3 is TGTGCCAGCAGAGGACAGCAAGAGACCCAGTACTTC. It is translated as CASRGQQETQYF. This chain links TRBV27 with TRBJ2-5; tentative D call: TRBD1 (6 bases). V was clipped by 6 bases and J by 2 bases, with 7 bases between them. This CDR3 is built from 12 residues. CDR1 is MNHEY, CDR2 SMNVEV, per germline (reference sequence).

The chain carries TRBV5-1 and TRBJ2-1, with 11 bases aligning to TRBD2. Trimming took 0 bases from V and 8 from J; bases not matched to a gene: 7. The CDR3 is 16 residues long. The germline V gene has CDR1 SGHRS and CDR2 YFSETQ. The CDR3 loop reads CASSLATSGRDHEQFF. Here the CDR3 DNA reads TGCGCCAGCAGCTTGGCAACTAGCGGGAGAGACCATGAGCAGTTCTTC.

V usage is TRBV27 and J usage is TRBJ2-7; 10 bases map to TRBD1. Per germline, CDR1 MNHEY and CDR2 SMNVEV (reference sequence). The CDR3 spans 15 residues. The junction had 7 bases not matched to a gene; V was cut back by 5 bases and J by 3 bases. The CDR3 bases are TGTGCCAGCAGTCCCAGGAGGGACAGGGGCTACGAGCAGTACTTC. Translated, it gives CASSPRRDRGYEQYF.

The CDR3 reads CASSPLEGGGNQNEQFF. For the CDR3, the DNA is TGTGCCAGTAGTCCCCTTGAGGGGGGGGGCAACCAGAATGAGCAGTTCTTC. The chain couples TRBV19 to TRBJ2-1, with D possibly being TRBD2 (7 bases). Trimming stripped 5 bases from V and 7 bases from J, with 24 bases between. Germline V gene data show CDR1 as LNHDA and CDR2 as SQIVND (reference sequence). This CDR3 is 17 amino acids long.

There are a few counts of this clone. The chain recombines TRBV27 with TRBJ2-3, with TRBD2 as a possible D gene (6 bases). The CDR3 extends over 18 amino acids. Germline loops: CDR1 MNHEY, CDR2 SMNVEV (reference sequence). Trimming removed 1 base at V and 3 bases at J, with 20 bases between. The DNA of the CDR3 is TGTGCCAGCAGTTTATATGTCGTGGGAGGTTTTGTTACAGATACGCAGTATTTT. This sequence encodes CASSLYVVGGFVTDTQYF.

This clone was observed a single time. V is TRBV3-1 (or the pseudogene TRBV3-2) and J is TRBJ2-6; TRBD2 might be the D (5 bases). Germline CDR1 LGHDT, CDR2 YNNKEL (reference sequence). This CDR3 has 21 residues. The ends were cut back, 0 bases at V and 0 bases at J, with 21 bases in the middle. CDR3 DNA sequence: TGTGCCAGCAGCCAAGACCCCCTCCGGGGATTCGTCCCCTCTGGGGCCAACGTCCTGACTTTC. It yields the protein CASSQDPLRGFVPSGANVLTF.

The chain employs TRBV30 and TRBJ2-7; D is tentatively TRBD1 or TRBD2 (7 bases each). Germline V gene sequence: CDR1 GTSNPN, CDR2 SVGIG (reference sequence). The CDR3 loop spans 12 amino acids. V was cut by 8 bases and J by 0 bases, with 11 bases left in between. CDR3 in DNA: TGTGCCCGGGGGGACAGCTCCTACGAGCAGTACTTC. Protein product: CARGDSSYEQYF.

There are a few counts of this clone. The chain links TRBV29-1 to TRBJ2-3, with a tentative D call TRBD2 (5 bases). V lost 4 bases and J 2 bases, leaving 19 bases between the germline ends. This CDR3 spans 16 amino acids. Germline V CDR1 and CDR2: SQVTM, ANQGSEA. As DNA, the CDR3 is TGCAGCGTTGTCCGCGTAGGGAGCCGGAACACAGATACGCAGTATTTT. Encoded protein: CSVVRVGSRNTDTQYF.

The gene calls are TRBV5-1 and TRBJ1-4; no definite D call. Germline V lookup: CDR1 SGHRS, CDR2 YFSETQ. Trimming stripped 0 bases from V and 0 bases from J, with 3 bases between. The CDR3 extends over 14 amino acids. CDR3 bases: TGCGCCAGCAGCTTGGATACAACTAATGAAAAACTGTTTTTT. Encoded protein: CASSLDTTNEKLFF.

This clone was seen once. V is TRBV10-3 and J is TRBJ2-7; TRBD2 matches 11 bases. J gave up 2 bases and V 0 bases, and 0 bases lay outside the gene matches. The CDR3 consists of 15 residues. Germline CDR1 is ENHRY and CDR2 is SYGVKD. CDR3 loop: CAISESTSGTYEQYF. The CDR3 nucleotides read TGTGCCATCAGTGAGTCGACTAGCGGGACCTACGAGCAGTACTTC.

V is TRBV6-2 or TRBV6-3 and J is TRBJ1-2; D gene unclear. Germline V gene sequence: CDR1 MNHEY, CDR2 SVGEGT. CDR3 length: 13 residues. The germline V and J ends were trimmed by 7 bases and 4 bases, with 13 bases remaining between them. The CDR3 DNA sequence: TGTGCCAGCACCCCGAGAAACCTCTATGGCTACACCTTC. Translating it yields CASTPRNLYGYTF.

This sequence joins TRBV6-5 and TRBJ2-5; D might be TRBD2 (5 bases). Germline values: CDR1 MNHEY, CDR2 SVGAGI. This CDR3 is 14 amino acids long. V lost 6 bases, J lost 5 bases, and 16 bases lay in between. The CDR3: CASRKVAGSETQYF. The DNA of the CDR3 is TGTGCCAGCAGGAAGGTCGCGGGTTCCGAGACCCAGTACTTC.

This clone was found once. The V call is TRBV10-3, the J call TRBJ1-2; TRBD1 is a possible D gene (5 bases). Trimming removed 3 bases at V and 8 bases at J, with 13 bases between. The CDR3 covers 13 residues. Per the germline V gene, CDR1 is ENHRY and CDR2 is SYGVKD. Here the CDR3 reads CAISDLGLGGYTF. CDR3 DNA sequence: TGTGCCATCAGTGATTTGGGGCTAGGCGGCTACACCTTC.

The chain employs TRBV5-1 and TRBJ2-1, with D perhaps TRBD2 (5 bases). V was pared by 5 bases and J by 0 bases, with 12 bases between. The CDR3 consists of 15 residues. Germline V CDR1 and CDR2: SGHRS, YFSETQ. Here the CDR3 reads CASSLSTSSYNEQFF. The CDR3 coding sequence is TGCGCCAGCAGTTTGAGTACTAGCTCCTACAATGAGCAGTTCTTC.